Presented here are 19 T cell receptor beta chains from one specimen sequenced in a study of T cell repertoires in cytomegalovirus infection. TCRdb reprocessed the reads with MiXCR, giving one entry per CDR3 protein. The repertoire has about 490,000 distinct CDR3 sequences, 16% of them found once; the top ten carry 20% to 30%. The sequenced material came from CD8+ T cells from PBMCs. Source of these receptors: a human donor in good health (CMV status not recorded). Some clones in this sample may be carry-over from other donors' samples.

The chain links TRBV27 to TRBJ2-7, with a possible D match to TRBD1 (6 bases). CDR3 size: 14 residues. V was cut by 3 bases and J by 3 bases, with 12 bases left in between. Germline V gene sequence: CDR1 MNHEY, CDR2 SMNVEV (reference sequence). CDR3 in amino acids: CASSFRGDIYEQYF. CDR3 nucleotides: TGTGCCAGCAGTTTTCGAGGGGACATCTACGAGCAGTACTTC.

This clonotype was recorded many times. This chain joins TRBV6-1 and TRBJ2-7; D is perhaps TRBD2 (6 bases). V lost 0 bases and J lost 3, with 15 bases in between. The germline V gene encodes CDR1 MNHNS and CDR2 SASEGT. There are 16 residues in the CDR3. Here the CDR3 reads CASSEAEGVANYEQYF. Written as DNA, the CDR3 is TGTGCCAGCAGTGAAGCGGAGGGAGTAGCGAACTACGAGCAGTACTTC.

In regard to this clonotype: Given the absence of the conserved phenylalanine or tryptophan at the CDR3 end, a read error is likely. The V and J genes are TRBV23-1 and TRBJ2-7, with TRBD1 identical over 7 bases. TRBV23-1 has ORF status, its function being uncertain. V gave up 3 bases and J gave up 2 bases; unmatched junction bases: 13. There are 17 residues in the CDR3. CDR3 region: CASSHPWDRDRTYEQYL. DNA for the CDR3: TGCGCCAGCAGTCACCCCTGGGACCGGGACAGAACCTACGAGCAGTACTTA.

This clonotype was recorded a few times. The chain is built from TRBV18 and TRBJ2-1; the match to TRBD2 covers 8 bases. V shed 0 bases and J 5 bases; nucleotides not matched to a gene: 12. Germline-derived CDR1 and CDR2 are KGHSH and LQKENI. This CDR3 is built from 18 residues. This chain's CDR3 is CASSPPERTGGPDNEQFF. CDR3 sequence (DNA): TGTGCCAGCTCACCACCCGAAAGGACGGGGGGGCCCGACAATGAGCAGTTCTTC.

V usage is TRBV4-2 and J usage is TRBJ2-1; TRBD1 agrees at 9 bases. The germline V gene encodes CDR1 LGHNA and CDR2 YNFKEQ. V was pared by 3 bases and J by 4 bases, with 7 bases of the junction left unmatched. The CDR3 is 16 residues long. DNA for the CDR3: TGTGCCAGCAGCCAGGCGGGACAGGGTTTTTACAATGAGCAGTTCTTC. It specifies CASSQAGQGFYNEQFF.

This clonotype was seen ten or more times. The genes are TRBV7-9 and TRBJ1-1; D is ambiguous. Germline CDR1 is SEHNR and CDR2 is FQNEAQ (reference sequence). V dropped 7 bases and J dropped 2 bases, with 8 bases sitting between them. The CDR3 runs to 12 residues. The CDR3 DNA follows: TGTGCCAGCAACGCTCTTAACACTGAAGCTTTCTTT. Protein product: CASNALNTEAFF.

This clonotype showed up just a few times. The chain carries TRBV29-1 and TRBJ2-7; 7 bases are a match to TRBD1. The CDR3 is 14 amino acids. The J segment lost 3 bases and the V segment lost 5 bases, leaving 10 bases of the junction unmatched. In germline, CDR1 is SQVTM, CDR2 ANQGSEA. CDR3 nucleotides: TGCAGCGTTCCTATCCCGGGACAGTACTACGAGCAGTACTTC. The encoded protein is CSVPIPGQYYEQYF.

The V gene is TRBV6-5, the J gene TRBJ2-1, with 10 bases aligning to TRBD2. V lost 2 bases and J lost 7; bases outside the gene matches: 8. The CDR3 is made up of 16 amino acids. Germline V CDR1 and CDR2: MNHEY, SVGAGI. CDR3 protein: CASSYGLAGVLNEQFF. The DNA for the CDR3 is TGTGCCAGCAGTTACGGGCTAGCGGGAGTTTTAAATGAGCAGTTCTTC.

At least ten counts were recorded for this clonotype. The chain couples TRBV19 to TRBJ1-1; D ambiguous. The CDR3 length is 16 residues. In germline, CDR1 is LNHDA, CDR2 SQIVND (reference sequence). V lost 1 base, J lost 1 base, and 13 bases lay in between. The CDR3 nucleotides are TGTGCCAGTAGTATAGGCCCGGTCGGTGGGAACACTGAAGCTTTCTTT. Translated: CASSIGPVGGNTEAFF.

This clonotype was recorded at least ten times. V is TRBV29-1 and J is TRBJ2-3; D call uncertain. Trimming pared 5 bases from V and 4 bases from J, leaving 19 bases between. This CDR3 contains 15 residues. Germline V gives CDR1 SQVTM, CDR2 ANQGSEA. The CDR3 DNA is TGCAGCGTTTCTCTCTACTCTACCCTTTCAGATACGCAGTATTTT. Its protein product is CSVSLYSTLSDTQYF.

This clonotype was counted ten times or more. The chain has TRBV6-4 and TRBJ1-6, with TRBD1 as a possible D gene (5 bases). This CDR3 is built from 15 residues. Germline V CDR1 and CDR2: MRHNA, SNTAGT. Between the trimmed V and J ends, which lost 6 bases and 6 bases, there was a span of 15 bases. CDR3 nucleotides: TGTGCCAGCAGCGCGATATCGGGACGTAATTCACCCCTCCACTTT. It specifies CASSAISGRNSPLHF.

In this sample, this clonotype turned up many times. The chain is built from TRBV7-9 and TRBJ2-1, with 13 bases identical to TRBD2. The CDR3 extends over 21 amino acids. Germline-derived CDR1 and CDR2 are SEHNR and FQNEAQ (reference sequence). Losses at the gene ends were 4 bases for V and 8 bases for J; bases not matched to a gene: 23. CDR3 sequence (DNA): TGTGCCAGCAGCTCGCGATCCCCGCCCAGGACTAGCGGGAGTCGACCCCATGAGCAGTTCTTC. It specifies CASSSRSPPRTSGSRPHEQFF.

The chain uses TRBV27 and TRBJ1-2; 9 positions agree with TRBD1. After removal of 5 bases from V and 6 bases from J, the junction contained 7 bases not matched to a gene. Germline values: CDR1 MNHEY, CDR2 SMNVEV (reference sequence). The CDR3 length is 14 residues. CDR3 DNA: TGTGCCAGCAGTGACAGGGGGAATAGTAATGGCTACACCTTC. It encodes CASSDRGNSNGYTF.

This clonotype was recorded a few times. The J gene is TRBJ1-2, the V gene TRBV9; no reliable D call. The V gene's germline CDR1 is SGDLS and CDR2 YYNGEE. The length of the CDR3 is 15 residues. The V and J ends lost 4 bases and 0 bases respectively, with 13 bases between them. As DNA, the CDR3 is TGTGCCAGCAGCCAGCAGGACTCTACTAACTATGGCTACACCTTC. It translates to CASSQQDSTNYGYTF.

This clonotype occurred many times. The CDR3 nucleotides are TGTGCCAGCAGTGAATACCGGGGCCCTATCTACGAGCAGTACTTC. Its translation is CASSEYRGPIYEQYF. The chain links TRBV12-3 or TRBV12-4 to TRBJ2-7; perhaps D is TRBD1 or TRBD2 (5 bases each). The CDR3 extends over 15 amino acids. The V end lost 5 bases, the J end lost 3 bases, and 17 bases lay between the germline ends.

Note on this clonotype: A much larger clone lies a single base off, so this may be a read error. The chain recombines TRBV12-3 or TRBV12-4 with TRBJ2-1; no firm D call. This CDR3 is built from 16 residues. Trimming took 6 bases from V and 6 from J, leaving 21 bases between them. CDR3 coding DNA: TGTGCCAGCAGCGTCAAACCCCGGCCTCGATCCAATGAGCAGTTCTTC. Translation gives CASSVKPRPRSNEQFF.

This clonotype was detected only a few times. This chain links TRBV30 with TRBJ2-7, with D maybe TRBD2 (6 bases). This CDR3 has 14 residues. V lost 0 bases, J lost 11 bases, and 20 bases lay in between. From germline, CDR1 is GTSNPN and CDR2 SVGIG (reference sequence). CDR3 loop: CAWSVEGSSWREYF. DNA for the CDR3: TGTGCCTGGAGTGTGGAAGGGTCGAGTTGGAGGGAGTACTTC. Variable domain in full (rest from reference TRBV30 and TRBJ2-7): SQTIHQWPATLVQPVGSPLSLECTVEGTSNPNLYWYRQAAGRGLQLLFYSVGIGQISSEVPQNLSASRPQDRQFILSSKKLLLSDSGFYLCAWSVEGSSWREYFGPGTRLTVT.

This clonotype was counted between two and nine times. The V call is TRBV27, the J call TRBJ1-2; 12 nucleotides align to TRBD1. Germline CDR1 and CDR2: MNHEY and SMNVEV (reference sequence). The length of the CDR3 is 16 residues. Trimming at V came to 5 bases and at J to 4 bases, leaving 8 bases not matched to a gene. CDR3 amino acids: CASSPGTGGGTYGYTF. CDR3 nucleotides: TGTGCCAGCAGTCCCGGGACAGGGGGCGGAACCTATGGCTACACCTTC.

This clonotype was picked up a small number of times. The rearrangement joins TRBV2 to TRBJ1-1, with a tentative D call TRBD1 (5 bases). This CDR3 is built from 13 residues. From germline, CDR1 is SNHLY and CDR2 FYNNEI. V was cut by 9 bases and J by 2 bases, with 13 bases left in between. CDR3 protein: CARLLRGNTEAFF. For the CDR3, the DNA is TGTGCCAGGCTACTTAGGGGTAACACTGAAGCTTTCTTT.